A selection of T cell receptor beta chains follows, all from one sample in a study of early T cells in non-severe SARS-CoV-2 infection. MiXCR, run by TCRdb on the 5' RACE reads, gives a single entry per CDR3 protein. The sample contains fewer than 65,000 distinct CDR3 sequences, approximately 10% of which appear only once. Sequenced input: whole blood. Source of these receptors: an adult who was a healthcare worker with PCR-confirmed SARS-CoV-2 infection or an uninfected control (not recorded which). CDR3s include the opening cysteine and the closing phenylalanine or tryptophan. The D gene is left open where the match is weak. The size field is filled for only some rows; it gives once, few, many or a size class.

len	d_gene	abundance	v_gene	j_gene	CDR3aa	CDR3nt
13	NA	few	TRBV12-3/TRBV12-4	TRBJ1-2	CASSPGTSYGYTF	TGTGCCAGCAGCCCCGGGACTTCCTATGGCTACACCTTC
12	NA	few	TRBV5-1	TRBJ2-3	CASSPATDTQYF	TGCGCCAGCAGCCCGGCTACAGATACGCAGTATTTT
14	NA	many	TRBV20-1	TRBJ1-5	CSASTGADNQPQHF	TGCAGTGCTAGCACGGGGGCCGACAATCAGCCCCAGCATTTT
15	NA	many	TRBV5-5	TRBJ1-1	CASSLVFQGRTEAFF	TGTGCCAGCAGCTTGGTTTTCCAGGGGAGGACTGAAGCTTTCTTT
13	NA	many	TRBV20-1	TRBJ2-3	CSARGGQTDTQYF	TGCAGTGCTAGGGGGGGCCAGACCGATACGCAGTATTTT
17	TRBD2	NA	TRBV5-5	TRBJ2-3	CASSPVPSGLSTDTQYF	TGTGCCAGCAGCCCGGTACCTAGCGGGCTAAGCACAGATACGCAGTATTTT
14	NA	many	TRBV7-8	TRBJ1-4	CASSLMAGDEKLFF	TGTGCCAGCAGCTTAATGGCAGGGGATGAAAAACTGTTTTTT
15	TRBD2	many	TRBV7-2	TRBJ2-2	CASSKLAGGTGELFF	TGTGCCAGCAGCAAACTAGCGGGGGGCACCGGGGAGCTGTTTTTT
16	NA	many	TRBV2	TRBJ2-3	CASSFSGGSGRDTQYF	TGTGCCAGCAGCTTCTCCGGCGGTAGCGGAAGAGATACGCAGTATTTT
15	TRBD1	many	TRBV20-1	TRBJ2-1	CSASGTGGPFNEQFF	TGCAGTGCTAGCGGGACAGGGGGCCCCTTCAATGAGCAGTTCTTC
15	NA	many	TRBV5-8	TRBJ2-3	CASSPTWDSTDTQYF	TGTGCCAGCAGCCCCACCTGGGACTCCACAGATACGCAGTATTTT
13	NA	many	TRBV27	TRBJ1-4	CASKVLGNEKLFF	TGTGCCAGCAAGGTCTTAGGGAATGAAAAACTGTTTTTT